This T cell receptor beta chain was sequenced for a study of CD4 T cells in relation to SARS-CoV-2 and coronaviruses. General study findings and limits: In around three fifths of donors, memory CD4+ clonotypes crossrecognized SARS-CoV-2 and at least one common cold coronavirus spike.

CDR1 is LNHDA, CDR2 SQIVND, per germline (reference sequence). The CDR3 loop spans 15 amino acids. V trimming: 5 bases; J trimming: 12 bases; junction bases outside the gene matches: 9. The unexposed donors gave CD4+ T cells in 2011-2018, prior to COVID-19. The cells were cultured for about ten days before CD4+ T cells were isolated. Cells permitting, SARS-CoV-2 S/N and four cold-coronavirus spikes were tested on unexposed-donor CD4+ T cells. Sequenced by immunoSEQ multiplex PCR; TCRdb stores in-frame clones only, minus some. This sample has around 22,000 clones, with over 70% found just once. With regard to this clone: The antigen is undetermined.

Sample: CD4+ T cells from PBMCs, cultured in vitro. This clonotype was sampled from a human donor in good health. The chain links TRBV19 to TRBJ2-1; 14 nucleotides match TRBD2. The CDR3 protein is CASSSPGLAGDLQFF. The CDR3 DNA is TGTGCCAGTAGTTCTCCGGGACTAGCGGGAGATCTGCAGTTCTTC. Full variable domain (rest looked up from reference TRBV19 and TRBJ2-1): DGGITQSPKYLFRKEGQNVTLSCEQNLNHDAMYWYRQDPGQGLRLIYYSQIVNDFQKGDIAEGYSVSREKKESFPLTVTSAQKNPTAFYLCASSSPGLAGDLQFFGPGTRLTVL.